The entry that follows covers one T cell receptor beta chain sequence. These data originate in a study of blood T cell repertoires in COVID-19. The assay was immunoSEQ multiplex PCR, and TCRdb's table has in-frame clones only and misses some. The sample lists about 180,000 clones, roughly 77% occurring once. The origin of this receptor is a woman over 75 with COVID-19, enrolled during active disease. Sequencing input: peripheral blood.

CDR3 sequence (DNA): TGTGCCAGCAGCTACTTGGCGGGCGGTGGGGCCCAGTACTTC. Translated: CASSYLAGGGAQYF. The chain uses TRBV7-2 and TRBJ2-5, with a weak D call TRBD2 (5 bases). Trimming pared 4 bases from V and 9 bases from J, leaving 18 bases between. CDR1 and CDR2 (germline): SGHTA, FQGNSA. CDR3 length equals 14 residues.